The 21 T cell receptor beta chains reported below all come from one sample, sequenced in a study of a mutant IDH1 vaccine in newly diagnosed glioma (dated by TCRdb to about 2021). The sample's time point label, decoded: week 23, last vaccination. Each vaccine dose was 300 ug of a 20-mer mutant IDH1 peptide in Montanide, given subcutaneously with topical imiquimod. The antigens these receptors bind are not known. The method was the immunoSEQ multiplex PCR assay. TCRdb retrieved this table from immuneACCESS and kept in-frame rearrangements only. Not all clones are present; in checked studies, unresolved V genes account for under half, and no reason is known for the remainder. Recorded for this sample are 20,000 to 25,000 clones; around 80% of them occurred a single time. In total, the top ten clones hold roughly 13% of the sample. The sequencing here drew on PBMCs, taken from a glioma patient whose treatment included an IDH1 peptide vaccine. The origin of the receptors is a man aged 25-45 years with glioma.

This rearrangement joins TRBV5-6 to TRBJ2-7; 7 bases fit TRBD1. This CDR3 comprises 13 residues. The trim removed 0 bases at V and 4 bases at J, leaving 1 base unmatched. Germline CDR1 SGHDT, CDR2 YYEEEE. The DNA for the CDR3 is TGTGCCAGCAGCTTGGAGGGGGCTTACGAGCAGTACTTC. Amino acid sequence: CASSLEGAYEQYF. Supplemented by reference TRBV5-6 and TRBJ2-7, the full variable domain reads DAGVTQSPTHLIKTRGQQVTLRCSPKSGHDTVSWYQQALGQGPQFIFQYYEEEERQRGNFPDRFSGHQFPNYSSELNVNALLLGDSALYLCASSLEGAYEQYFGPGTRLTVT.

This clone was seen a single time. The gene calls are TRBV13 and TRBJ2-7, with a weak D call TRBD1 (6 bases). The CDR3 sequence is 17 residues long. Germline CDR1 is PRHDT and CDR2 is FYEKMQ (reference sequence). V was pared by 4 bases and J by 6 bases, with 25 bases between. CDR3 in DNA: TGTGCCAGCAGCTCCCTTGAGGGGGAGACCCCGAGGGGCGAGCAGTACTTC. It is translated as CASSSLEGETPRGEQYF.

This clone was counted once. The genes are TRBV6-1 and TRBJ2-3; 9 nucleotides match TRBD2. V lost 1 base and J lost 3; bases outside the gene matches: 8. Germline CDR1 reads MNHNS; CDR2 reads SASEGT. The CDR3 sequence is 17 residues long. CDR3 DNA: TGTGCCAGCAGTGAAGTTGGCGGGAGGGCTCTTACAGATACGCAGTATTTT. Translation: CASSEVGGRALTDTQYF.

The CDR3 spells CASSVAQGRVGYTF. The CDR3 bases are TGTGCCAGCAGCGTAGCCCAGGGCCGCGTAGGCTACACCTTC. The V call is TRBV9, the J call TRBJ1-2; tentative D call: TRBD1 (5 bases). Trimming removed 0 bases at V and 8 bases at J, with 14 bases between. The germline V gene encodes CDR1 SGDLS and CDR2 YYNGEE. The CDR3 loop spans 14 amino acids.

The chain uses TRBV29-1 and TRBJ1-1; D uncertain. V shed 4 bases and J shed 2 bases, with 11 bases lying between them. This CDR3 region has 13 residues. The germline gives CDR1 SQVTM, CDR2 ANQGSEA. CDR3 loop: CSVAGYFNTEAFF. The CDR3 region has the DNA TGCAGCGTTGCCGGATATTTTAACACTGAAGCTTTCTTT.

The chain joins TRBV15 to TRBJ2-7; weak D call: TRBD1 (6 bases). Germline V CDR1 and CDR2: LNHNV, YYDKDF (reference sequence). This CDR3 has 14 residues. Trimming removed 4 bases at V and 4 bases at J, with 14 bases between. As DNA, the CDR3 is TGTGCCACCAGCATAATCGGACAGATTTACGAGCAGTACTTC. This encodes CATSIIGQIYEQYF.

This chain links TRBV14 with TRBJ1-1; D is perhaps TRBD1 (6 bases). CDR3 size: 15 residues. CDR1 SGHDN and CDR2 FVKESK come from the germline V gene. V lost 4 bases to trimming and J lost 7 bases, with 19 bases between them. CDR3 in DNA: TGTGCCAGCAGCCTCCGTGGGGGCCAGGGACGTGAAGCTTTCTTT. Residues: CASSLRGGQGREAFF.

The chain has TRBV11-2 and TRBJ1-2; D gene ambiguous. Trimming pared 1 base from V and 4 bases from J, leaving 10 bases between. CDR1 SGHAT and CDR2 FQNNGV come from the germline V gene. This CDR3 is built from 14 residues. The CDR3 DNA sequence: TGTGCCAGCAGCTTAGTTCTCAAGCCCTATGGCTACACCTTC. Translated, it gives CASSLVLKPYGYTF.

The rearrangement joins TRBV18 to TRBJ2-3; 8 bases are a match to TRBD2. CDR1 and CDR2 (germline): KGHSH, LQKENI. CDR3 size: 18 residues. J lost 0 bases, V lost 3 bases, and 11 bases had no gene match. The DNA for the CDR3 is TGTGCCAGCTCACCCAACCCTAGCGGGTTCGCTAGCACAGATACGCAGTATTTT. Amino acids: CASSPNPSGFASTDTQYF. Looking up the rest from reference TRBV18 and TRBJ2-3 gives the full variable domain: NAGVMQNPRHLVRRRGQEARLRCSPMKGHSHVYWYRQLPEEGLKFMVYLQKENIIDESGMPKERFSAEFPKEGPSILRIQQVVRGDSAAYFCASSPNPSGFASTDTQYFGPGTRLTVL.

The rearrangement links TRBV5-6 to TRBJ2-5, with 8 bases that match TRBD1. V lost 3 bases, J lost 5 bases, and 9 bases stayed unmatched. The germline CDR1 and CDR2 sequences are SGHDT and YYEEEE. This CDR3 region has 15 residues. This CDR3 is CASSSLTGAQETQYF. For the CDR3, the DNA is TGTGCCAGCAGCTCCCTGACAGGGGCGCAGGAGACCCAGTACTTC.

This clone has only one observation. This CDR3 reads CATSRDPWQLVAKNIQYF. In nucleotides, the CDR3 is TGTGCCACCAGCAGAGATCCCTGGCAGTTAGTAGCCAAAAACATTCAGTACTTC. The rearrangement uses TRBV15 and TRBJ2-4; D unclear. The CDR3 is 18 amino acids. Trimming removed 0 bases at V and 0 bases at J, with 15 bases between. Germline CDR1 reads LNHNV; CDR2 reads YYDKDF (reference sequence).

The chain combines TRBV6-1 with TRBJ1-3, with D unclear. V dropped 5 bases and J dropped 1 base, with 6 bases sitting between them. The CDR3 length is 13 residues. Per germline, CDR1 MNHNS and CDR2 SASEGT. The CDR3 bases are TGTGCCAGCAGTTCCCCTTCTGGAAACACCATATATTTT. Protein product: CASSSPSGNTIYF.

This chain uses TRBV5-1 with TRBJ1-2, with a possible D match to TRBD1 (6 bases). This CDR3 has 15 residues. V lost 2 bases, J lost 7 bases, and 18 bases lay in between. The germline V gene encodes CDR1 SGHRS and CDR2 YFSETQ. CDR3 coding DNA: TGCGCCAGCAGCTTTGGGCAGGGGATGGTACTTGGCTACACCTTC. Encoded protein: CASSFGQGMVLGYTF.

The chain has TRBV6-1 and TRBJ1-2; D is perhaps TRBD1 (6 bases). Germline CDR1 MNHNS, CDR2 SASEGT. Trimming took off 1 base at V and 5 bases at J, with 14 bases between the two ends. This CDR3 spans 15 amino acids. CDR3 DNA sequence: TGTGCCAGCAGTGAAGGGTGGGGGCGAGGGTATGGCTACACCTTC. Translating it yields CASSEGWGRGYGYTF.

The chain recombines TRBV29-1 with TRBJ2-7; a possible D gene is TRBD1 (6 bases). The CDR3 runs to 13 residues. CDR1 is SQVTM and CDR2 is ANQGSEA in the germline V gene. V lost 5 bases and J lost 4, with 15 bases in between. The CDR3 spells CSVRQAYQYEQYF. CDR3 sequence (DNA): TGCAGCGTTCGACAGGCGTATCAATACGAGCAGTACTTC.

The chain carries TRBV27 and TRBJ1-1; D is uncertain. The CDR3 has 13 amino acids. Trimming cost V 2 bases and J 6 bases, with 10 bases left between them. Germline CDR1 reads MNHEY; CDR2 reads SMNVEV (reference sequence). For the CDR3, the DNA is TGTGCCAGCAGTTTACGTGGCCAGGCTGAAGCTTTCTTT. It codes for CASSLRGQAEAFF.

The rearrangement links TRBV10-3 to TRBJ2-7; 7 bases align to TRBD1. This CDR3 region has 14 residues. J was trimmed by 1 base and V by 3 bases; bases with no gene match: 3. Germline loops: CDR1 ENHRY, CDR2 SYGVKD. The CDR3 DNA sequence: TGTGCCATCAGTGAACCGGGACAGTCCTACGAGCAGTACTTC. Translating it yields CAISEPGQSYEQYF.

As DNA, the CDR3 is TGTGCCAGCAGCTTACCTGGGACCGAATACGAGCAGTACTTC. Translating gives CASSLPGTEYEQYF. The genes are TRBV5-4 and TRBJ2-7, with D perhaps TRBD1 or TRBD2 (5 bases each). The V gene's germline CDR1 is SGHNT and CDR2 YYREEE (reference sequence). This CDR3 comprises 14 residues. V lost 2 bases and J 4 bases, leaving 13 bases between the germline ends.

This chain links TRBV9 with TRBJ2-2, with 7 bases that match TRBD2. V shed 4 bases, J shed 2 bases, and the junction held 8 bases outside the gene matches. Germline values: CDR1 SGDLS, CDR2 YYNGEE. This CDR3 contains 16 residues. CDR3 region: CASSLLSGINTGELFF. The CDR3 nucleotides read TGTGCCAGCAGCCTCCTGAGCGGGATTAACACCGGGGAGCTGTTTTTT.

The chain links TRBV15 to TRBJ1-1, with D hard to call. CDR1 is LNHNV and CDR2 is YYDKDF in the germline V gene (reference sequence). The CDR3 is 14 residues long. V was trimmed by 3 bases and J by 10 bases, leaving 18 bases between them. CDR3 nucleotide sequence: TGTGCCACCAGCAGGGGCCGGGATCTTCCGCGAGCTTTCTTT. It translates to CATSRGRDLPRAFF.

The J gene is TRBJ2-1, the V gene TRBV6-1; TRBD2 agrees at 10 bases. The CDR3 has 15 amino acids. V was clipped by 4 bases and J by 8 bases; unmatched bases: 8. Germline V lookup: CDR1 MNHNS, CDR2 SASEGT. CDR3 amino acids: CASSVSSGSLDEQFF. The CDR3 nucleotides are TGTGCCAGCAGTGTCTCTAGCGGGAGTCTCGATGAGCAGTTCTTC.